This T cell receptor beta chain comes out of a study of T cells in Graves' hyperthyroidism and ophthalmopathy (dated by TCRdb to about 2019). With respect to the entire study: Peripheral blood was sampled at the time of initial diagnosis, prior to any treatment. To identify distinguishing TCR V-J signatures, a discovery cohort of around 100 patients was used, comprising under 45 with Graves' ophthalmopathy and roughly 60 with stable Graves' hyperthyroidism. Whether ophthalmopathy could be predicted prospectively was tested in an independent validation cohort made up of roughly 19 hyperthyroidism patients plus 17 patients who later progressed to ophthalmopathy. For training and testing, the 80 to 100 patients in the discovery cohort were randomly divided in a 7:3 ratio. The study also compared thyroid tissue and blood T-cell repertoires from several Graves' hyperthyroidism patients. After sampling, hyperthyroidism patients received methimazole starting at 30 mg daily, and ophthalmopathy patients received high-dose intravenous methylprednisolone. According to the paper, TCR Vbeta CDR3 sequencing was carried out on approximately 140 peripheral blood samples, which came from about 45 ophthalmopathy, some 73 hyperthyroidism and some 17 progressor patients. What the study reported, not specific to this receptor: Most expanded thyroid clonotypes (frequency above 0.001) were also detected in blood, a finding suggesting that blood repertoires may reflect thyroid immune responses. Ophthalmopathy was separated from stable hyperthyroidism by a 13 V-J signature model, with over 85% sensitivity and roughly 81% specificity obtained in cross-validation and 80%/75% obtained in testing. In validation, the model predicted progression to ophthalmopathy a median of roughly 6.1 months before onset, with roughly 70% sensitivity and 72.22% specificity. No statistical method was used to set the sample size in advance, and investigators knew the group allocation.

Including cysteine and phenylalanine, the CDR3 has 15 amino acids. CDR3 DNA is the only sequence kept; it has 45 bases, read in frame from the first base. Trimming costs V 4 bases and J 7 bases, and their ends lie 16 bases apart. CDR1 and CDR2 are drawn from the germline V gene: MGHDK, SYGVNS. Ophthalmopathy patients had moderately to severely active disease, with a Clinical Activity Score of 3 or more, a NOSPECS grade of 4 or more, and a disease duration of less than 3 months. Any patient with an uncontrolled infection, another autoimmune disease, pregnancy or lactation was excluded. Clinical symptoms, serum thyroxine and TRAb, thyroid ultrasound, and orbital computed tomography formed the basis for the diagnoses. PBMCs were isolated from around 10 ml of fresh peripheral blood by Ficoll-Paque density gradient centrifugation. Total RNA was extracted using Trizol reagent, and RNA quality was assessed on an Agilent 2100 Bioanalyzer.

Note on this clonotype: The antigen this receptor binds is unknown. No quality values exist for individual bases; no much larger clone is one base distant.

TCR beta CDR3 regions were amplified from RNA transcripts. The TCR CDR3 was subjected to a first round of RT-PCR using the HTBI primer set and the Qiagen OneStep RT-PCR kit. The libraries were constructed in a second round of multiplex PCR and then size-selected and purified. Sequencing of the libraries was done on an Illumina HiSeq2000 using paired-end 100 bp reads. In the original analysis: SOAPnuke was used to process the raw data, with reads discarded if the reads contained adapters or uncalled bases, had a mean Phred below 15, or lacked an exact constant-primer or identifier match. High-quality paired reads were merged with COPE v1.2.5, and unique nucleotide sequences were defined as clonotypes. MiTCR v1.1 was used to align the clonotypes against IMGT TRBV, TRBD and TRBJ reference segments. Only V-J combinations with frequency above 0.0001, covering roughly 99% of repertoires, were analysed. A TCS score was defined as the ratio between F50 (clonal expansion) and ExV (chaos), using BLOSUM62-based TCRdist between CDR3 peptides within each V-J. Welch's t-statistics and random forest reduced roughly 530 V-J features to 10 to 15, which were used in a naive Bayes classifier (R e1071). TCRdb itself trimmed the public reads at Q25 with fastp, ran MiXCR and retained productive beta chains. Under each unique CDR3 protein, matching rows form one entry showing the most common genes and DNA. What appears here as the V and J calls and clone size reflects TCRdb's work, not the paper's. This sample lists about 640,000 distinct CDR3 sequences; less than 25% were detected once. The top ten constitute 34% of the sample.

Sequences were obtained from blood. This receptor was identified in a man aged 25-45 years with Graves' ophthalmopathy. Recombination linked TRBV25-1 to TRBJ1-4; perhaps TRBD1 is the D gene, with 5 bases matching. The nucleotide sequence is TGTGCCAGCAGTGGACAACGGGGCGGCGGTGAAAAACTGTTTTTT. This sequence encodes CASSGQRGGGEKLFF.